Below, one T cell receptor (beta chain) is given with its context. Trimming at V came to 0 bases and at J to 6 bases, leaving 17 bases not matched to a gene. The CDR3 is 18 amino acids. Germline V gene sequence: CDR1 SGHTA, CDR2 FQGNSA. These data belong to a study of T cells in Graves' hyperthyroidism and ophthalmopathy. The source material, RNA transcripts, was used to amplify TCR beta CDR3 regions. When the TCR CDR3 underwent first-round RT-PCR, the HTBI primer set was used. TCRdb independently ran MiXCR on the multiplex PCR reads; one entry per CDR3 protein. The sample contains around 690,000 distinct CDR3 sequences, around 16% of which appear only once.

This clonotype originated in a man aged 45-60 years with Graves' hyperthyroidism. The rearrangement joins TRBV7-2 to TRBJ2-7; 7 bases fit TRBD1. The sample consisted of blood. CDR3 DNA: TGTGCCAGCAGCTTAGCGTCTCCCTACCTCCGCACAGGGGCCGAGCAGTACTTC. Amino acids: CASSLASPYLRTGAEQYF.